This is a list of T cell receptor beta chains from one sample in a study of PD-1 blockade in classical Hodgkin lymphoma. Assay: immunoSEQ multiplex PCR; the TCRdb copy retains only in-frame clones and omits some. Altogether some 21,000 clones are present, about two thirds being singletons, with the ten largest covering about 5.6%. This sample comprised peripheral blood mononuclear cells (PBMCs), obtained at baseline. Receptor source: a human donor with classical Hodgkin lymphoma. The CDR3 runs from the conserved cysteine through the conserved F or W. D genes are given only for firm matches. Not all rows give a size; the values are once, few, many and, for expanded clones, a class.

d_call clone_size cdr3_length j_call v_call cdr3_aa cdr3_nt
TRBD1 NA 16 TRBJ2-7 TRBV28 CASSTFGTGDSYEQYF TGTGCCAGCAGCACCTTCGGGACAGGAGATTCCTACGAGCAGTACTTC
TRBD2 NA 16 TRBJ2-7 TRBV7-2 CASRGSGGAHSYEQYF TGTGCCAGCAGGGGGTCCGGGGGGGCCCACTCCTACGAGCAGTACTTC
NA NA 13 TRBJ1-4 TRBV7-2 CASSLDEGLTLFF TGTGCCAGCAGCTTAGATGAGGGCCTAACTCTGTTTTTT
NA NA 13 TRBJ2-7 TRBV28 CASSSPGTGMANF TGTGCCAGCAGTTCGCCCGGGACCGGGATGGCGAACTTC
TRBD2 NA 15 TRBJ2-5 TRBV7-9 CASSLSGRRQETQYF TGTGCCAGCAGCCTTAGCGGGAGGCGCCAAGAGACCCAGTACTTC
TRBD1 NA 15 TRBJ2-3 TRBV5-6 CASSGLGGATDTQYF TGTGCCAGCTCAGGATTAGGGGGCGCCACAGATACGCAGTATTTT
NA NA 12 TRBJ2-7 TRBV5-4 CASSLNYYEQYF TGTGCCAGCAGCTTGAACTACTACGAGCAGTACTTC
NA NA 14 TRBJ2-5 TRBV4-1 CASSQDTNQETQYF TGCGCCAGCAGCCAAGATACAAACCAAGAGACCCAGTACTTC
NA few 13 TRBJ2-6 TRBV5-1 CASSTSGANVLTF TGCGCCAGCAGCACGTCTGGGGCCAACGTCCTGACTTTC
NA NA 15 TRBJ2-7 TRBV18 CASSPRRRSWDEQYF TGTGCCAGCTCACCACGGCGCCGCTCCTGGGACGAGCAGTACTTC
NA few 14 TRBJ2-6 TRBV19 CASESLSGANVLTF TGTGCCAGTGAGTCTTTGTCCGGGGCCAACGTCCTGACTTTC
NA NA 16 TRBJ1-5 TRBV6-5 CASSYSISADNQPQHF TGTGCCAGCAGTTACTCAATTTCGGCAGACAATCAGCCCCAGCATTTT
TRBD1 once 14 TRBJ2-4 TRBV27 CASSSRGQGNIQYF TGTGCCAGCAGTTCCAGGGGACAGGGAAACATTCAGTACTTC
TRBD1 NA 17 TRBJ1-4 TRBV25-1 CASSDSGTGASNEKLFF TGTGCCAGCAGTGACTCCGGGACAGGGGCGTCTAATGAAAAACTGTTTTTT
NA NA 17 TRBJ2-2 TRBV5-1 CASSGGRWGLSTGELFF TGCGCCAGCAGCGGGGGAAGGTGGGGGCTGAGCACCGGGGAGCTGTTTTTT
TRBD1 NA 16 TRBJ2-1 TRBV10-3 CAISESGGQGANEQFF TGTGCCATCAGTGAGTCTGGGGGACAGGGGGCCAATGAGCAGTTCTTC
NA NA 14 TRBJ1-2 TRBV5-6 CASSLRTGRGGYTF TGTGCCAGCAGCCTTCGGACGGGTCGGGGTGGCTACACCTTC
NA NA 16 TRBJ1-1 TRBV4-1 CASSQGTRGRNTEAFF TGCGCCAGCAGCCAAGGTACCCGGGGGCGGAACACTGAAGCTTTCTTT
NA NA 16 TRBJ2-4 TRBV6-5 CASSYSRLTGKNIQYF TGTGCCAGCAGTTACTCGCGGTTGACAGGCAAAAACATTCAGTACTTC
NA NA 17 TRBJ1-1 TRBV5-6 CASSLEKRQVRNTEAFF TGTGCCAGCAGCTTGGAGAAGAGACAGGTGCGGAACACTGAAGCTTTCTTT
NA NA 16 TRBJ1-6 TRBV10-3 CAISAFPGSYNSPLHF TGTGCCATCAGTGCTTTCCCTGGTTCCTATAATTCACCCCTCCACTTT
NA medium-sized 14 TRBJ2-7 TRBV5-6 CASSRVGAGYEQYF TGTGCCAGCAGCCGGGTGGGGGCCGGCTACGAGCAGTACTTC
NA NA 11 TRBJ1-4 TRBV28 CASGWGEKLFF TGTGCCAGCGGGTGGGGTGAAAAACTGTTTTTT
TRBD2 NA 16 TRBJ2-1 TRBV9 CASSVGLAGGRNEQFF TGTGCCAGCAGCGTAGGACTAGCGGGGGGTAGGAATGAGCAGTTCTTC
NA NA 16 TRBJ1-1 TRBV6-5 CASSYSPIFLMRGAFF TGTGCCAGCAGTTACTCCCCAATCTTCCTAATGAGGGGGGCTTTCTTT
TRBD2 few 15 TRBJ2-1 TRBV7-2 CASSLIAGGNNEQFF TGTGCCAGCAGCTTAATAGCGGGGGGGAACAATGAGCAGTTCTTC
NA once 15 TRBJ2-7 TRBV11-3 CASSLGRGQIHEQYF TGTGCCAGCAGCTTAGGCAGGGGCCAGATTCACGAGCAGTACTTC
NA NA 13 TRBJ2-1 TRBV7-6 CASSLIFDYEQFF TGTGCCAGCAGCTTAATATTCGACTATGAGCAGTTCTTC
TRBD2 few 14 TRBJ2-5 TRBV10-2 CASRLAGGQETQYF TGCGCCAGCAGACTAGCGGGGGGGCAAGAGACCCAGTACTTC
TRBD1 NA 12 TRBJ1-5 TRBV6-6 CASTGGRQPQHF TGTGCCAGTACAGGGGGAAGACAGCCCCAGCATTTT
TRBD1 NA 16 TRBJ2-4 TRBV7-2 CASSLDRQGSKNIQYF TGTGCCAGCAGCTTGGACCGACAGGGGTCCAAAAACATTCAGTACTTC
NA NA 17 TRBJ1-2 TRBV5-6 CASSLITGTRRNYGYTF TGTGCCAGCAGTTTAATCACCGGGACCCGAAGAAACTATGGCTACACCTTC
TRBD1 NA 15 TRBJ1-2 TRBV28 CASSLGDRGLYGYTF TGTGCCAGCAGTTTGGGGGACAGGGGGCTCTATGGCTACACCTTC
TRBD1 once 16 TRBJ2-7 TRBV27 CASSFYGTGLSYEQYF TGTGCCAGCAGTTTTTACGGGACAGGCCTCTCCTACGAGCAGTACTTC
NA few 13 TRBJ2-7 TRBV5-6 CASSLTGFYEQYF TGTGCCAGCAGCTTGACAGGGTTTTACGAGCAGTACTTC
NA few 13 TRBJ1-2 TRBV6-5 CASSPGANYGYTF TGTGCCAGCAGCCCGGGGGCTAACTATGGCTACACCTTC
NA once 15 TRBJ2-1 TRBV30 CAWRGRGGSYNEQFF TGTGCCTGGAGGGGTCGGGGAGGCTCCTACAATGAGCAGTTCTTC
NA NA 15 TRBJ2-1 TRBV5-1 CASSPEGGSYNEQFF TGCGCCAGCAGCCCGGAGGGGGGCTCCTACAATGAGCAGTTCTTC
NA NA 14 TRBJ1-4 TRBV7-9 CASSRGGLNEKLFF TGTGCCAGCAGCCGGGGAGGGCTTAATGAAAAACTGTTTTTT
NA NA 17 TRBJ2-2 TRBV28 CASSLKVAGVNTGELFF TGTGCCAGCAGTTTAAAGGTCGCCGGAGTAAACACCGGGGAGCTGTTTTTT
TRBD2 NA 15 TRBJ2-7 TRBV30 CAWSVRGLATNEQYF TGTGCCTGGAGTGTACGAGGACTAGCGACAAACGAGCAGTACTTC
NA NA 13 TRBJ2-2 TRBV5-1 CASSLQDTGELFF TGCGCCAGCAGCTTGCAAGACACCGGGGAGCTGTTTTTT
NA few 12 TRBJ1-1 TRBV2 CASSEDARAAFF TGTGCCAGCAGTGAGGATGCGAGGGCGGCTTTCTTT
NA NA 14 TRBJ2-3 TRBV6-4 CASSDDASTDTQYF TGTGCCAGCAGCGATGACGCTAGCACAGATACGCAGTATTTT
NA few 14 TRBJ1-4 TRBV6-5 CASSYGGPAEKLFF TGTGCCAGCAGTTACGGGGGGCCAGCTGAAAAACTGTTTTTT
NA NA 14 TRBJ2-3 TRBV11-3 CASSRIGPPDTQYF TGTGCCAGCAGCAGAATAGGCCCTCCGGATACGCAGTATTTT